These 19 T cell receptor beta chains share one sample of origin, sequenced in a study of blood T cell repertoires in COVID-19. Libraries were prepared by immunoSEQ multiplex PCR; TCRdb keeps only in-frame clonotypes and omits some of them. Of about 240,000 clones in the sample, roughly 80% were seen once. The sample taken for sequencing was peripheral blood. The receptors here all came from a young woman with acute or convalescent COVID-19.

The chain has TRBV28 and TRBJ1-5, with 8 nucleotides matching TRBD1. There are 14 residues in the CDR3. The V segment lost 6 bases and the J segment 4 bases; nucleotides outside the gene matches: 5. Germline loops: CDR1 MDHEN, CDR2 SYDVKM. CDR3 in DNA: TGTGCCAGCAGCAGAAGACAGGGGAATCAGCCCCAGCATTTT. Translation gives CASSRRQGNQPQHF.

The gene calls are TRBV19 and TRBJ2-1; 9 bases agree with TRBD1. In germline, CDR1 is LNHDA, CDR2 SQIVND (reference sequence). This CDR3 region has 17 residues. The V and J ends lost 7 bases and 2 bases, in that order; junction bases with no gene match: 12. The CDR3, as DNA: TGTGCCAGTAACCAAATATCCGGGACAGGGACCTACAATGAGCAGTTCTTC. Translating it yields CASNQISGTGTYNEQFF. The full variable domain, in which reference TRBV19 and TRBJ2-1 provide the parts outside the CDR3, is DGGITQSPKYLFRKEGQNVTLSCEQNLNHDAMYWYRQDPGQGLRLIYYSQIVNDFQKGDIAEGYSVSREKKESFPLTVTSAQKNPTAFYLCASNQISGTGTYNEQFFGPGTRLTVL.

This clone was counted between two and nine times. The V and J genes are TRBV30 and TRBJ1-2; D is unclear. CDR1 is GTSNPN and CDR2 is SVGIG in the germline V gene (reference sequence). This CDR3 comprises 13 residues. Trimming stripped 2 bases from V and 5 bases from J, with 12 bases between. Here the CDR3 reads CAWSYSGSYGYTF. The CDR3 region has the DNA TGTGCCTGGAGTTACTCGGGTTCATATGGCTACACCTTC.

This clone showed up just a few times. The chain carries TRBV6-5 and TRBJ1-2; 8 bases align to TRBD1. Germline loops: CDR1 MNHEY, CDR2 SVGAGI. The CDR3 is made up of 14 amino acids. J lost 5 bases, V lost 7 bases, and 9 bases had no gene match. The CDR3 nucleotides read TGTGCCAGCACGACAGGGGACGGAATATATGGCTACACCTTC. The encoded protein is CASTTGDGIYGYTF.

This chain uses TRBV13 with TRBJ2-1, with TRBD1 matching over 8 bases. V shed 4 bases and J 4 bases; nucleotides not matched to a gene: 6. The CDR3 covers 15 residues. The germline V gene encodes CDR1 PRHDT and CDR2 FYEKMQ (reference sequence). CDR3 protein: CASSSGGSVYNEQFF. The CDR3 nucleotides are TGTGCCAGCAGCTCAGGGGGCTCGGTTTACAATGAGCAGTTCTTC.

This chain's CDR3 is CASKYREDYGYTF. The CDR3, as DNA: TGTGCCAGCAAATACAGGGAAGACTATGGCTACACCTTC. The chain joins TRBV28 to TRBJ1-2; D might be TRBD1 (6 bases). V gave up 7 bases and J gave up 3 bases, with 12 bases separating them. Germline CDR1 is MDHEN and CDR2 is SYDVKM. The CDR3 runs 13 residues.

The gene calls are TRBV6-1 and TRBJ2-1; D not certain. V was shortened by 0 bases and J by 4 bases, with 7 bases between the two germline ends. The CDR3 consists of 14 residues. Germline CDR1 reads MNHNS; CDR2 reads SASEGT. CDR3 protein: CASSEATSYNEQFF. The CDR3 DNA is TGTGCCAGCAGTGAAGCGACTTCTTACAATGAGCAGTTCTTC.

This clone was recorded a few times. The chain carries TRBV5-8 and TRBJ2-7, with TRBD2 identical over 11 bases. The CDR3 is 19 amino acids. In germline, CDR1 is SGHTS, CDR2 YDEGEE. With 3 bases clipped from V and 1 base from J, the junction kept 15 bases outside the gene matches. The CDR3 is CASSWGRVAGGPGSYEQYF. The CDR3 DNA follows: TGTGCCAGCAGCTGGGGACGAGTAGCGGGAGGGCCAGGGTCCTACGAGCAGTACTTC. Supplemented by reference TRBV5-8 and TRBJ2-7, the full variable domain reads EAGVTQSPTHLIKTRGQQATLRCSPISGHTSVYWYQQALGLGLQFLLWYDEGEERNRGNFPPRFSGRQFPNYSSELNVNALELEDSALYLCASSWGRVAGGPGSYEQYFGPGTRLTVT.

With respect to this clone: One end of the junction is discordant with germline, which a read error may explain. The same CDR3 can be traced to other DNA sequences in this sample. The V call is TRBV18, the J call TRBJ2-2; no reliable D call. This CDR3 region has 14 residues. Germline CDR1 and CDR2: KGHSH and LQKENI. CDR3 sequence reads: CASSPSTNTGELFF. CDR3 nucleotides: TGTGCCAGTTCACCGAGCACGAACACCGGGGAGCTGTTTTTT.

This chain uses TRBV5-1 with TRBJ1-1; 7 bases fit TRBD1. This CDR3 has 17 residues. The germline gives CDR1 SGHRS, CDR2 YFSETQ. With V trimmed by 1 base and J by 1 base, 10 bases remained unmatched. The CDR3 sequence is CASSLLRQGRANTEAFF. In DNA, the CDR3 is TGCGCCAGCAGCTTGCTAAGACAGGGAAGAGCGAACACTGAAGCTTTCTTT.

This clone occurred a few times. The chain employs TRBV19 and TRBJ1-2; D not certain. With 6 bases removed from V and 3 bases from J, the gap between germline ends came to 11 bases. This CDR3 is built from 13 residues. Germline V gene data show CDR1 as LNHDA and CDR2 as SQIVND (reference sequence). The DNA of the CDR3 is TGTGCCAGTAGCAGTGACGGGTACTATGGCTACACCTTC. Encoded protein: CASSSDGYYGYTF.

The chain couples TRBV7-3 to TRBJ2-1, with 11 nucleotides matching TRBD2. The CDR3 consists of 14 residues. Germline assignment: CDR1 SGHTA and CDR2 FQGTGA. V was pared by 2 bases and J by 8 bases, with 2 bases of the junction left unmatched. CDR3 amino acids: CASSLLAGGDEQFF. The CDR3, as DNA: TGTGCCAGCAGCTTATTAGCGGGAGGGGATGAGCAGTTCTTC.

The chain has TRBV6-2 or TRBV6-3 and TRBJ2-7; TRBD2 matches 7 bases. Germline CDR1 and CDR2: MNHEY and SVGEGT. CDR3 size: 13 residues. V was pared by 4 bases and J by 3 bases, with 3 bases of the junction left unmatched. DNA of the CDR3: TGTGCCAGCAGTTGGGAGGGGAACTACGAGCAGTACTTC. Protein: CASSWEGNYEQYF.

V is TRBV27 and J is TRBJ2-3; 8 bases map to TRBD2. The germline V gene has CDR1 MNHEY and CDR2 SMNVEV (reference sequence). Trimming removed 9 bases from V and 5 bases from J; junction bases left unmatched: 10. The CDR3 is made up of 14 amino acids. CDR3 DNA sequence: TGTGCCAGTTATAGCGGGGAGAAATTAGATACGCAGTATTTT. This encodes CASYSGEKLDTQYF.

The rearrangement joins TRBV6-5 to TRBJ1-1; D is uncertain. Looked up from germline, CDR1 is MNHEY and CDR2 is SVGAGI. V gave up 4 bases and J gave up 1 base, with 10 bases separating them. CDR3 length: 14 amino acids. CDR3 sequence (DNA): TGTGCCAGCAGTTCCCCCCCGGGGAACACTGAAGCTTTCTTT. Residues: CASSSPPGNTEAFF.

This clone was counted between two and nine times. The V gene is TRBV7-6, the J gene TRBJ1-1, with a possible D match to TRBD1 (5 bases). Trimming removed 5 bases from V and 1 base from J, with 14 bases in between. Germline CDR1 reads SGHVS; CDR2 reads FNYEAQ. The CDR3 extends over 15 amino acids. The DNA for the CDR3 is TGTGCCAGCAGCGAGTGGGGGGAGTCGAACACTGAAGCTTTCTTT. It yields the protein CASSEWGESNTEAFF.

In this sample, this clone is medium-sized. The chain employs TRBV6-5 and TRBJ1-5, with D tentatively TRBD1 (5 bases). V was pared by 4 bases and J by 3 bases, with 16 bases between. Germline V lookup: CDR1 MNHEY, CDR2 SVGAGI. The CDR3 spans 16 residues. For the CDR3, the DNA is TGTGCCAGCAGTTTAAAACCTTCAGGGTTCAATCAGCCCCAGCATTTT. This sequence encodes CASSLKPSGFNQPQHF.

V usage is TRBV18 and J usage is TRBJ1-2; 9 positions match TRBD1. This CDR3 has 13 residues. V trimming: 5 bases; J trimming: 2 bases; junction bases outside the gene matches: 0. The germline V gene has CDR1 KGHSH and CDR2 LQKENI. The CDR3 sequence is CASSGQGNYGYTF. The CDR3 DNA follows: TGTGCCAGCTCAGGACAGGGGAACTATGGCTACACCTTC. The entire variable domain, with the rest obtained from reference TRBV18 and TRBJ1-2, is as follows: NAGVMQNPRHLVRRRGQEARLRCSPMKGHSHVYWYRQLPEEGLKFMVYLQKENIIDESGMPKERFSAEFPKEGPSILRIQQVVRGDSAAYFCASSGQGNYGYTFGSGTRLTVV.

J is TRBJ2-7 and V is TRBV2; D may be TRBD1 (6 bases). CDR3 length: 14 amino acids. Between the trimmed V and J ends, which lost 5 bases and 0 bases, there was a span of 11 bases. Germline-derived CDR1 and CDR2 are SNHLY and FYNNEI. The CDR3 protein is CASSSGQFSYEQYF. The CDR3 DNA sequence: TGTGCCAGCAGTTCCGGACAGTTCTCCTACGAGCAGTACTTC.